The present TCR beta chain was sequenced within a study of shared clonotypes between healthy human individuals. Study-wide findings and caveats: Several donors held about 5% of naive CD4 clonotypes in common.

The CDR3 covers 17 residues. Trimming removed 6 bases at V and 0 bases at J, with 18 bases between. Germline lookup yields CDR1 ENHRY and CDR2 SYGVKD. Data came from immunoSEQ multiplex PCR; TCRdb stores just in-frame clones and leaves some out. The sample records more than 2,000,000 clones, around 90% being singletons. This clone has just one count. Its antigen is still unknown. The sample was naive CD4+ T cells sorted from blood. Indicated subset: CD45RA+ positively selected. V is TRBV10-3 and J is TRBJ2-1; D is possibly TRBD2 (5 bases). This TCR was sampled from a young man in good health. The DNA for the CDR3 is TGTGCCATCAGCCCCCAACCGGGTAGCGCCTCCTACAATGAGCAGTTCTTC. It yields the protein CAISPQPGSASYNEQFF.